This TCR beta chain was sequenced in a study of blood T cells in healthy people across ages. Turning to the study itself: Capture via template switching afforded approximately one barcoded beta molecule per two T cells. The study, taken as a whole, reports: Greater diversity and more naive CD4+ cells were seen in long-lived donors than in aged donors.

The total RNA that was extracted per sample amounted to at least 5.5 micrograms. With respect to this clonotype: What it recognizes is unknown.

CDR1 and CDR2 (germline): SQVTM, ANQGSEA. This CDR3 comprises 13 residues. A J-beta primer mix and a sample-barcoded 5' primer were used in a second PCR of about 7 to 12 cycles. Each CDR3 protein gets one entry after TCRdb re-called the 5' RACE reads with MiXCR. The sample carries about 780,000 distinct CDR3 sequences, around two thirds recorded once. Sequencing used blood. The chain couples TRBV29-1 to TRBJ2-5; 8 positions match TRBD1. The J call may be faulty, since TRBJ2-7 better matches the DNA end. The source of this sequence is a man younger than 40 in good health. The DNA of the CDR3 is TGCAGCGTTGGGGGACAGGTCACCTACGAGCAGTACTTC. It encodes CSVGGQVTYEQYF.